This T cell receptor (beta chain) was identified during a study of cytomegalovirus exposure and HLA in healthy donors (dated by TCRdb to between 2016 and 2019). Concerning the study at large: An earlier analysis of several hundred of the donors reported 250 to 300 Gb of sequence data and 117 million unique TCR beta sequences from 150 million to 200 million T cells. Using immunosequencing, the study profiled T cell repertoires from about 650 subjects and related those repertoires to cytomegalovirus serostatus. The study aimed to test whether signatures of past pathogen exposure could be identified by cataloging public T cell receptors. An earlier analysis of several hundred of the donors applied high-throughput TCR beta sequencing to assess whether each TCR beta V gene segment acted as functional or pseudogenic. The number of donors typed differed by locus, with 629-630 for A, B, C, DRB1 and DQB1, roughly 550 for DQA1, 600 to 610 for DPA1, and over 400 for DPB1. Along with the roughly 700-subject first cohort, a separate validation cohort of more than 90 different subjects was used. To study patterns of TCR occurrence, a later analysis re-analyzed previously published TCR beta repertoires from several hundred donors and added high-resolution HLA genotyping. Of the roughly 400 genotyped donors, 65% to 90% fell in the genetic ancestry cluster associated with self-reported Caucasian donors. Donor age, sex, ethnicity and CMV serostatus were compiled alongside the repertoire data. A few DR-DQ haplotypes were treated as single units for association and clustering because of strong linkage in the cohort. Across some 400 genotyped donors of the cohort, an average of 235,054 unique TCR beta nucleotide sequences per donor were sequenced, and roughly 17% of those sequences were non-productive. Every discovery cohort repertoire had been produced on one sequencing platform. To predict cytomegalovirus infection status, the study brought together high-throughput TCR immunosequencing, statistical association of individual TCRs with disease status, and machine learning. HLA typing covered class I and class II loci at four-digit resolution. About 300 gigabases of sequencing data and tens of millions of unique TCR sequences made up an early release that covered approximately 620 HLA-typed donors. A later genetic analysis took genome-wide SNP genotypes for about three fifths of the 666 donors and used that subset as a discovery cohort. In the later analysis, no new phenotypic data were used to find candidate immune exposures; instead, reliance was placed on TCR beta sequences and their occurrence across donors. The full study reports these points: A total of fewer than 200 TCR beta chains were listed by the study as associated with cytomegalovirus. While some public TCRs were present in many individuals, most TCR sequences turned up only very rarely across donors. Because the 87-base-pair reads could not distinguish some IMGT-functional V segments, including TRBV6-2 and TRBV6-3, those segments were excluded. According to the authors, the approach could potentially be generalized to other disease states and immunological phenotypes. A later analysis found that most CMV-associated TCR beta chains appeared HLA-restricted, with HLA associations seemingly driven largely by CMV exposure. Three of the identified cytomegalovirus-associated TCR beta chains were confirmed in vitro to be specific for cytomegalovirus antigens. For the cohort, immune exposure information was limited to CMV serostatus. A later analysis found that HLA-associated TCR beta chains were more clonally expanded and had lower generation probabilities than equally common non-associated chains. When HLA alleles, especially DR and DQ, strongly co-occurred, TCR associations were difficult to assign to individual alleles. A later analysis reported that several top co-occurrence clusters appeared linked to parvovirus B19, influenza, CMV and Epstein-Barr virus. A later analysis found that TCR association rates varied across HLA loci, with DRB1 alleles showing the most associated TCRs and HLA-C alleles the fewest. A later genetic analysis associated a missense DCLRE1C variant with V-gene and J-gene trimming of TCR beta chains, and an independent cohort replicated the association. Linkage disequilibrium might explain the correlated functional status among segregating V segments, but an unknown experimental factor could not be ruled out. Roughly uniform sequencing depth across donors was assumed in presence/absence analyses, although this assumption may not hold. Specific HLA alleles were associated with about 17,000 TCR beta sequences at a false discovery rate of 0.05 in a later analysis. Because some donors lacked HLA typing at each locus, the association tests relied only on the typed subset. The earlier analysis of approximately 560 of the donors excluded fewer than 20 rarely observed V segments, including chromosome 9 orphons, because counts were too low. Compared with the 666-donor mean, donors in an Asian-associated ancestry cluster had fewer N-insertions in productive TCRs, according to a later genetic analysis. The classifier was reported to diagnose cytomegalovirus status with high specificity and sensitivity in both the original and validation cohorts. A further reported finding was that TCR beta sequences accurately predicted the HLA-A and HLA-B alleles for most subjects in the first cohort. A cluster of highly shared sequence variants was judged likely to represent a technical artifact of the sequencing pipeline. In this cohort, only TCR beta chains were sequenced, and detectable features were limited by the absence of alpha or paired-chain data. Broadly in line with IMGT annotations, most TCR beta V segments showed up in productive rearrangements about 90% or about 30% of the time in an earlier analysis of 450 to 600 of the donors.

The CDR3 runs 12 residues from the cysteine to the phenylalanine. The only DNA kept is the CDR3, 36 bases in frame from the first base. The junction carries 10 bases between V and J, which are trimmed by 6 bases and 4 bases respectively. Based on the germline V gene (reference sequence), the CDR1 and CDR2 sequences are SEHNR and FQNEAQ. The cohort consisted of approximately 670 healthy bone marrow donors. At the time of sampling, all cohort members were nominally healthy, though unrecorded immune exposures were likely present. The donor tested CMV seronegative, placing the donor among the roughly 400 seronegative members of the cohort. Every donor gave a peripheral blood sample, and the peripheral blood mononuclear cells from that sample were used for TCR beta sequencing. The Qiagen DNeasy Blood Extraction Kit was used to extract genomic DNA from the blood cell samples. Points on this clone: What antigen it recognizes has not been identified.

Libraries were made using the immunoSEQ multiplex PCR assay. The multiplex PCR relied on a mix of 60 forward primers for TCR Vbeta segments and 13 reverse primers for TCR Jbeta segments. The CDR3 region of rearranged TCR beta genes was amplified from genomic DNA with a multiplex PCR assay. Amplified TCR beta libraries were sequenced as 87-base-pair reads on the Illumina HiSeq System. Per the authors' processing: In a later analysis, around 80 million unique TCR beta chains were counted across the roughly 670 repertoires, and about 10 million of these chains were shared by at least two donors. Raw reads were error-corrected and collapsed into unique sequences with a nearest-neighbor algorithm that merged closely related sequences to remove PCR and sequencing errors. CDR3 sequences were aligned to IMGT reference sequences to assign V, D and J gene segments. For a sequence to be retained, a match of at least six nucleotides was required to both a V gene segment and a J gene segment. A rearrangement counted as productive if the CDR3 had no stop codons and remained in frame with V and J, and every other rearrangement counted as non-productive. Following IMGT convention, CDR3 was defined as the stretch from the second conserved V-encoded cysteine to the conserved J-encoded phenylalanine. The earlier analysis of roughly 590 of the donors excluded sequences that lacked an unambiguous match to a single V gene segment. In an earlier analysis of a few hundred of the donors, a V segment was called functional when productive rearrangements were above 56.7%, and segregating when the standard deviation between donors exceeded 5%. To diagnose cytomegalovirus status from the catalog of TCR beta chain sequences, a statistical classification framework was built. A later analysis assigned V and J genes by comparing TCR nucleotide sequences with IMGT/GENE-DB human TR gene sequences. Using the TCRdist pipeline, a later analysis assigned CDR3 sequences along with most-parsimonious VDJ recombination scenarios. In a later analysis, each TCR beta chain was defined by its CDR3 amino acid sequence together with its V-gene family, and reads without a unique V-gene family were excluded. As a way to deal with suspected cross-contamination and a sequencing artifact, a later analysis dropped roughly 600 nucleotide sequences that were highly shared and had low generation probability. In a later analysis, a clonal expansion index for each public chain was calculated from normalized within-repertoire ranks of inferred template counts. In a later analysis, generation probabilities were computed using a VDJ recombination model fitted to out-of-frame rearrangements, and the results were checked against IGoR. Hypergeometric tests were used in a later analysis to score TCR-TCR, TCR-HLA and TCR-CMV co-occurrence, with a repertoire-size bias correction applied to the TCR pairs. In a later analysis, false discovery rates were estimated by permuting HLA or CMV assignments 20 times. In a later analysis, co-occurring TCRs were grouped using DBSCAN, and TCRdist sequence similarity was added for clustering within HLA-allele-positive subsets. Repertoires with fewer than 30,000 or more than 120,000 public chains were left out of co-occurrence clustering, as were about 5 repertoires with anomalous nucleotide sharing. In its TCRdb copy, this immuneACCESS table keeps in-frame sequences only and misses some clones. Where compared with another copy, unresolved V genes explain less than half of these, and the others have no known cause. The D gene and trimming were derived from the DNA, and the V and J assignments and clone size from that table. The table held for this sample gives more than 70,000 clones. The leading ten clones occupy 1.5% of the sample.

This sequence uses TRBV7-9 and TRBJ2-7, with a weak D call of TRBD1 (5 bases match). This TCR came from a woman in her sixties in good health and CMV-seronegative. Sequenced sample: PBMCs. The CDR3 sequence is CASSLGRYEQYF. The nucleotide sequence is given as TGTGCCAGCAGTCTGGGGCGGTACGAGCAGTACTTC. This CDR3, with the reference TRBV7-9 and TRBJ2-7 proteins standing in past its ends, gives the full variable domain DTGVSQNPRHKITKRGQNVTFRCDPISEHNRLYWYRQTLGQGPEFLTYFQNEAQLEKSRLLSDRFSAERPKGSFSTLEIQRTEQGDSAMYLCASSLGRYEQYFGPGTRLTVT.